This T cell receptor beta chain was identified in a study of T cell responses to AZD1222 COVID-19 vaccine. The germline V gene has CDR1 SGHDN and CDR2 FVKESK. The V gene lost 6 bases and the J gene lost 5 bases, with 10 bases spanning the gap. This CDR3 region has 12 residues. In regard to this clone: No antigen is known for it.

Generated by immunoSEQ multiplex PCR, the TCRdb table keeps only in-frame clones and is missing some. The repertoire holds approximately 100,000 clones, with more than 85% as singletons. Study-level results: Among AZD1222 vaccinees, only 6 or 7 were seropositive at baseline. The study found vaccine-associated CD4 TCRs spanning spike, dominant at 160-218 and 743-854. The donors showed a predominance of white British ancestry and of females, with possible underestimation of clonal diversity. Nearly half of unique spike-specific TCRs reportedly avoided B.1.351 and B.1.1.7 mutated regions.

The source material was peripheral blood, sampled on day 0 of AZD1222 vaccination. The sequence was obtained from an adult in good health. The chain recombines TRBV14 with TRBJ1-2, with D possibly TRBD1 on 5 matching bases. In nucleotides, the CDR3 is TGTGCCAGCAGACAGGCAGTATATGGCTACACCTTC. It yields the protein CASRQAVYGYTF.